This T cell receptor (beta chain) was observed in a study of T cells of healthy individuals. This clonotype has more than one count but fewer than ten. V lost 1 base and J 2 bases, leaving 12 bases between the germline ends. Germline values: CDR1 SGHRS, CDR2 YFSETQ. The CDR3 sequence is 15 residues long. Using its own MiXCR run on the 5' RACE reads, TCRdb lists one record per CDR3 protein. The data show fewer than 70,000 distinct CDR3 sequences, with 14% to 15% seen just once and 15% to 20% held by the top ten. This receptor was identified in a human donor in good health. The chain recombines TRBV5-1 with TRBJ2-5; D might be TRBD2 (5 bases). The CDR3 sequence: CASSLRGMGQETQYF. The CDR3 region has the DNA TGCGCCAGCAGCTTGCGAGGGATGGGGCAAGAGACCCAGTACTTC. Variable domain in full (rest from reference TRBV5-1 and TRBJ2-5): KAGVTQTPRYLIKTRGQQVTLSCSPISGHRSVSWYQQTPGQGLQFLFEYFSETQRNKGNFPGRFSGRQFSNSRSEMNVSTLELGDSALYLCASSLRGMGQETQYFGPGTRLLVL.